One T cell receptor beta chain is described in this entry. The table came from immunoSEQ multiplex PCR; TCRdb's copy has only in-frame clones and leaves some out. The sample includes approximately 1,500,000 clones, approximately 96% seen only once; the top ten take approximately 1%. The record originates from a study of shared clonotypes between healthy human individuals. Trimming removed 11 bases from V and 2 bases from J; junction bases left unmatched: 16. The CDR3 is made up of 16 amino acids. The germline CDR1 and CDR2 sequences are ENHRY and SYGVKD. This sequence was found in a man younger than 40 in good health. The sequencing sample was made of naive CD4+ T cells sorted from blood. Subset noted: CD45RA+ positively selected. This chain links TRBV10-3 with TRBJ1-2; 8 bases map to TRBD1. The CDR3 loop reads CAPSQGAEALNYGYTF. CDR3 nucleotide sequence: TGTGCCCCATCCCAGGGGGCTGAAGCACTAAACTATGGCTACACCTTC.